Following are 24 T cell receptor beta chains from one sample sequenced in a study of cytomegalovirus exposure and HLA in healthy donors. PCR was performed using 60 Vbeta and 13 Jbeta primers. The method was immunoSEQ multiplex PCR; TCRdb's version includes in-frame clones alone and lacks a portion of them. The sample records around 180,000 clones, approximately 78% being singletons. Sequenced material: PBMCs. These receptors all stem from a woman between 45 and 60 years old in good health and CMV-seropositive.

The CDR3 DNA reads as TGTGCCAGCAGTTCTATCAGGGGGACGAACACTGAAGCTTTCTTT. As protein: CASSSIRGTNTEAFF. The J gene is TRBJ1-1, the V gene TRBV28; TRBD1 matches 7 bases. The germline V gene has CDR1 MDHEN and CDR2 SYDVKM. Trimming removed 4 bases from V and 1 base from J; junction bases left unmatched: 6. The CDR3 covers 15 residues.

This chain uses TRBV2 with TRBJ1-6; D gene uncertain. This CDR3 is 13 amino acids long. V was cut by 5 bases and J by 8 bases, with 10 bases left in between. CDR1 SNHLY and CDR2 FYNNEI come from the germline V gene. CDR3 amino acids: CASSPLIDSPLHF. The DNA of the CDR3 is TGTGCCAGCAGTCCACTGATAGATTCACCCCTCCACTTT. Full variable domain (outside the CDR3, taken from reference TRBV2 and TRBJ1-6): EPEVTQTPSHQVTQMGQEVILRCVPISNHLYFYWYRQILGQKVEFLVSFYNNEISEKSEIFDDQFSVERPDGSNFTLKIRSTKLEDSAMYFCASSPLIDSPLHFGNGTRLTVT.

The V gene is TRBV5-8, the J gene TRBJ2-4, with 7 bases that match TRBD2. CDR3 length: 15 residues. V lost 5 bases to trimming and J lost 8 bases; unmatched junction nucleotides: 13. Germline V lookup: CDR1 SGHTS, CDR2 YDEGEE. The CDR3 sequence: CASSTDGRGSDIQYF. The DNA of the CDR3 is TGTGCCAGCAGTACAGACGGGCGGGGGTCGGACATTCAGTACTTC.

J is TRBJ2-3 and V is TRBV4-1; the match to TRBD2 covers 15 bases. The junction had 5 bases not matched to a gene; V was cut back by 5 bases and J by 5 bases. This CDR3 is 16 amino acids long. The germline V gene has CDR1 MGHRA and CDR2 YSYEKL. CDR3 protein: CASSGLAGGPGDTQYF. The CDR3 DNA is TGCGCCAGCAGCGGACTAGCGGGGGGGCCCGGAGATACGCAGTATTTT.

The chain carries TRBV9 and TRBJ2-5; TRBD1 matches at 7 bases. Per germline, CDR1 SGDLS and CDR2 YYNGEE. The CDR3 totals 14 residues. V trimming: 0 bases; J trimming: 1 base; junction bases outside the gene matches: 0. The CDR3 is CASSVEGAQETQYF. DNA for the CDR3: TGTGCCAGCAGCGTAGAGGGGGCCCAAGAGACCCAGTACTTC.

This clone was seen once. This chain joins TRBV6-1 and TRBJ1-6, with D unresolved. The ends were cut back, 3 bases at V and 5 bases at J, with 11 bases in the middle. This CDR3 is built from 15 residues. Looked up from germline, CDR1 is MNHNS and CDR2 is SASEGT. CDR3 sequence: CASSDARGNNSPLHF. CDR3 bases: TGTGCCAGCAGTGACGCACGGGGTAATAATTCACCCCTCCACTTT.

The CDR3 reads CASSRGWSNQPQHF. DNA of the CDR3: TGTGCCAGCAGTCGGGGATGGTCCAATCAGCCCCAGCATTTT. The chain employs TRBV6-5 and TRBJ1-5; no reliable D call. CDR1 MNHEY and CDR2 SVGAGI come from the germline V gene. The length of the CDR3 is 14 residues. Trimming left V 5 bases short and J 3 bases short, with 11 bases between.

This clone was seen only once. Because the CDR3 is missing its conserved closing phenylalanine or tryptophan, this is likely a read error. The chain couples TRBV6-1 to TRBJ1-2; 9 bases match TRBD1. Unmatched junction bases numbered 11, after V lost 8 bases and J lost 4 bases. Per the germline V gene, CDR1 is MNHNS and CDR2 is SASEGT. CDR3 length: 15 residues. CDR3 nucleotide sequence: TGTGCCAGCTGGGACCGACAGGGGGTCGGCTATGGCTACACCCTC. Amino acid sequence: CASWDRQGVGYGYTL.

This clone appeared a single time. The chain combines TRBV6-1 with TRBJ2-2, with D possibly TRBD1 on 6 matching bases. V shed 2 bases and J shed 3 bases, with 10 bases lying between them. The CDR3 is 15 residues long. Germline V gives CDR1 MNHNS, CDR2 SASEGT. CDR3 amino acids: CASSEKTGYTGELFF. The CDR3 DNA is TGTGCCAGCAGTGAAAAAACAGGGTACACCGGGGAGCTGTTTTTT.

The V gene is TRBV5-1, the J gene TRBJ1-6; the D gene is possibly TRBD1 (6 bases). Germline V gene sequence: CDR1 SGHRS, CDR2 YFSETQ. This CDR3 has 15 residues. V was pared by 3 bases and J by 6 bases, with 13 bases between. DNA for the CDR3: TGCGCCAGCAGCTCTGACAGGTCTGTTAATTCACCCCTCCACTTT. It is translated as CASSSDRSVNSPLHF.

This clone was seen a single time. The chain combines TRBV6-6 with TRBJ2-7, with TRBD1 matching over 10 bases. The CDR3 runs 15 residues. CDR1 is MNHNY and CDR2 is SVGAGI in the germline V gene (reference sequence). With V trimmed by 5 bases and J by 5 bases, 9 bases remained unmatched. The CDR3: CASSPPGQGSHEQYF. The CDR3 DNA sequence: TGTGCCAGCAGTCCGCCGGGACAGGGGTCCCACGAGCAGTACTTC.

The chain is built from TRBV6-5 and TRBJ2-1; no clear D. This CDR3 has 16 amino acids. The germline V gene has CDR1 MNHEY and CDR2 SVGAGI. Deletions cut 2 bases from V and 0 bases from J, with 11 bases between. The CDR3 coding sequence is TGTGCCAGCAGTTACCGCGGATTGAGCTCCTACAATGAGCAGTTCTTC. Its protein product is CASSYRGLSSYNEQFF.

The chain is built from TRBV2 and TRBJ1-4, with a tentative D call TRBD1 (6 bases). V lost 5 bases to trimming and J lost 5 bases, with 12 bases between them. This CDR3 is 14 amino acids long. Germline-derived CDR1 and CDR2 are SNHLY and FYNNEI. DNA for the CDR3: TGTGCCAGCAGTATACAGGGACTAAATGAAAAACTGTTTTTT. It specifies CASSIQGLNEKLFF. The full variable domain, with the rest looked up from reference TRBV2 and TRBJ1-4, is EPEVTQTPSHQVTQMGQEVILRCVPISNHLYFYWYRQILGQKVEFLVSFYNNEISEKSEIFDDQFSVERPDGSNFTLKIRSTKLEDSAMYFCASSIQGLNEKLFFGSGTQLSVL.

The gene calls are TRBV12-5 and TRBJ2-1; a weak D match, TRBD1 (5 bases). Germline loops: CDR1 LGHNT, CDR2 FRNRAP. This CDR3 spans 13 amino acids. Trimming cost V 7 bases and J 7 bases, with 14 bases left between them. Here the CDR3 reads CASVTGRVNEQFF. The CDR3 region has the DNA TGTGCTAGTGTTACAGGAAGGGTAAATGAGCAGTTCTTC.

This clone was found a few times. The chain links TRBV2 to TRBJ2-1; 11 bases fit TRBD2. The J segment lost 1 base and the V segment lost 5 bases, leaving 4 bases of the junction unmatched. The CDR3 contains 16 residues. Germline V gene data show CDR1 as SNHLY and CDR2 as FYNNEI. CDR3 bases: TGTGCCAGCAGTCGACTAGCGGGGAGGTCCTACAATGAGCAGTTCTTC. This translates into CASSRLAGRSYNEQFF.

The CDR3 region has the DNA TGCGCCAGCAGCGTTGGGACAGGCGGGGATACGCAGTATTTT. Translation gives CASSVGTGGDTQYF. The rearrangement links TRBV5-1 to TRBJ2-3, with 8 bases aligning to TRBD1. V was clipped by 4 bases and J by 6 bases; unmatched bases: 7. Germline CDR1 is SGHRS and CDR2 is YFSETQ. The CDR3 runs 14 residues.

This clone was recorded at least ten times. CDR3 bases: TGTGCCAGCAGCTTTGCGGATTACAGGGGGCGGACAGATACGCAGTATTTT. It yields the protein CASSFADYRGRTDTQYF. The chain uses TRBV5-5 and TRBJ2-3; 9 bases fit TRBD1. Germline-derived CDR1 and CDR2 are SGHKS and YYEKEE (reference sequence). J lost 3 bases, V lost 2 bases, and 10 bases had no gene match. This CDR3 region has 17 residues.

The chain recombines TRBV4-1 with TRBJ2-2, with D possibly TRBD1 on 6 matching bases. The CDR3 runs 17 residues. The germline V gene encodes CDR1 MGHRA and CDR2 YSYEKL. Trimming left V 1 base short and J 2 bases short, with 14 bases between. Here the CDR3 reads CASSQVDGTYNTGELFF. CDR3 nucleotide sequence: TGCGCCAGCAGCCAAGTCGACGGGACATATAACACCGGGGAGCTGTTTTTT.

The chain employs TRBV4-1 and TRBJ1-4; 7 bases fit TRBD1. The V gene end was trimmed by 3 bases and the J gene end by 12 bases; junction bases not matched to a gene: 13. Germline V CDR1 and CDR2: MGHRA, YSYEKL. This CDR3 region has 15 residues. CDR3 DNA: TGCGCCAGCAGCCACCAGGGGGTCGGTATGAAAGAACTGTTTTTT. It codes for CASSHQGVGMKELFF.

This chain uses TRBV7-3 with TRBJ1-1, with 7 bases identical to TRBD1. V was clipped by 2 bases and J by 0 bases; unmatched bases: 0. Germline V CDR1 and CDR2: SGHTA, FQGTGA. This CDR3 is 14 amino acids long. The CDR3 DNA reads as TGTGCCAGCAGCTTACAGGGGGTGAACACTGAAGCTTTCTTT. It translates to CASSLQGVNTEAFF.

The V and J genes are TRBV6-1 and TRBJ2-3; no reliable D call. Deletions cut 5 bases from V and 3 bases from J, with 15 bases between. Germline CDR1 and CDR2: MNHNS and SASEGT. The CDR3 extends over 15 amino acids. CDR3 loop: CASSPWAASTDTQYF. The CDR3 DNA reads TGTGCCAGCAGTCCATGGGCAGCCAGTACAGATACGCAGTATTTT.

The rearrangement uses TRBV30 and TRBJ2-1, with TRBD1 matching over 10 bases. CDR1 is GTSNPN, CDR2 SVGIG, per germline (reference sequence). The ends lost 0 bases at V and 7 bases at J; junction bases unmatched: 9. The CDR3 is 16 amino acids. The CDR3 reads CAWSVTGTGVLNEQFF. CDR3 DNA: TGTGCCTGGAGTGTAACTGGGACAGGGGTATTGAATGAGCAGTTCTTC.

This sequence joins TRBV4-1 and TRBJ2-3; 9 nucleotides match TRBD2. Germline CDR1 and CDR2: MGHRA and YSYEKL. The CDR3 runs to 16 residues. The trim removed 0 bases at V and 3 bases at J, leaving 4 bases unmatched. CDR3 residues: CASSQDAGGPTDTQYF. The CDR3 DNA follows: TGCGCCAGCAGCCAAGATGCGGGGGGGCCTACAGATACGCAGTATTTT.

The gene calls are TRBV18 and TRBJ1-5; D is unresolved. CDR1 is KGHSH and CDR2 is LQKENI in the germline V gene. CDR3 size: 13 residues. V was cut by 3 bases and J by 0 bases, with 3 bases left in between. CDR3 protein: CASSPRSNQPQHF. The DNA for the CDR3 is TGTGCCAGCTCACCCCGTAGCAATCAGCCCCAGCATTTT.